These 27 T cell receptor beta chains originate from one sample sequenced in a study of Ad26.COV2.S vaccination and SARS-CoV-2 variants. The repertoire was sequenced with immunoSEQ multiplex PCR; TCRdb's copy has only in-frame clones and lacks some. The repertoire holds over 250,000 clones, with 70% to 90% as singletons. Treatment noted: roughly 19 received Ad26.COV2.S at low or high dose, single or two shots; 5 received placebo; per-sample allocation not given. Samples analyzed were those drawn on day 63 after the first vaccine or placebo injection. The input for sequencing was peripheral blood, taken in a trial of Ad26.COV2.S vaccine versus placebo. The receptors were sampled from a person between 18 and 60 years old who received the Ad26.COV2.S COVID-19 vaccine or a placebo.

The CDR3 coding sequence is TGTGCCAGTAGTATAGATCCGGGAGCCTCTAACTATGGCTACACCTTC. Its translation is CASSIDPGASNYGYTF. V is TRBV19 and J is TRBJ1-2; D unclear. CDR3 size: 16 residues. Trimming left V 0 bases short and J 0 bases short, with 11 bases between. Germline CDR1 is LNHDA and CDR2 is SQIVND (reference sequence).

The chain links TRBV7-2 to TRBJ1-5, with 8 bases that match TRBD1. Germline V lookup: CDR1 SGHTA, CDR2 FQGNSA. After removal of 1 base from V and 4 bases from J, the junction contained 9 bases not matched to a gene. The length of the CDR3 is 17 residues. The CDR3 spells CASSLVGGTGINQPQHF. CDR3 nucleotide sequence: TGTGCCAGCAGCTTAGTGGGAGGGACAGGAATAAATCAGCCCCAGCATTTT. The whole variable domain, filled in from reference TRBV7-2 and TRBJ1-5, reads GAGVSQSPSNKVTEKGKDVELRCDPISGHTALYWYRQSLGQGLEFLIYFQGNSAPDKSGLPSDRFSAERTGGSVSTLTIQRTQQEDSAVYLCASSLVGGTGINQPQHFGDGTRLSIL.

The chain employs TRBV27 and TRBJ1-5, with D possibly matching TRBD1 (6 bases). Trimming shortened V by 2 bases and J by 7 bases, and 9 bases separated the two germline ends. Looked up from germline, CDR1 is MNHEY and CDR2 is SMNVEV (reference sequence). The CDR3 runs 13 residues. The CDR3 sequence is CASSLAGEQPQHF. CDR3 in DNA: TGTGCCAGCAGTTTAGCAGGGGAACAGCCCCAGCATTTT.

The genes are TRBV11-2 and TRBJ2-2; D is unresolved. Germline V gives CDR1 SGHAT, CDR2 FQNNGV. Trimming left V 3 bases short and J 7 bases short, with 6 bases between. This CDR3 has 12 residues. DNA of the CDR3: TGTGCCAGCAGCTTTTCCGTCGGGGAGCTGTTTTTT. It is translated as CASSFSVGELFF.

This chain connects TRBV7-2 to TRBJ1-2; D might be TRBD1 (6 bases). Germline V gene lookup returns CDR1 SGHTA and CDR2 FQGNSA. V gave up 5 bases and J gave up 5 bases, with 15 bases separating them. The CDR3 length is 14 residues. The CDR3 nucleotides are TGTGCCAGCAGCAGGCGACAGGATCTATATGGCTACACCTTC. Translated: CASSRRQDLYGYTF. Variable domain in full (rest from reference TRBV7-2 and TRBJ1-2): GAGVSQSPSNKVTEKGKDVELRCDPISGHTALYWYRQSLGQGLEFLIYFQGNSAPDKSGLPSDRFSAERTGGSVSTLTIQRTQQEDSAVYLCASSRRQDLYGYTFGSGTRLTVV.

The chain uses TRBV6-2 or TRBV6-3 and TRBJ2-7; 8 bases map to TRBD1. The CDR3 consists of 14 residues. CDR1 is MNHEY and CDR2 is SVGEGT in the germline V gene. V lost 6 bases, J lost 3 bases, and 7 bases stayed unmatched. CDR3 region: CASSPTTGDYEQYF. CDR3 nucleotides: TGTGCCAGCAGCCCTACGACAGGGGACTACGAGCAGTACTTC.

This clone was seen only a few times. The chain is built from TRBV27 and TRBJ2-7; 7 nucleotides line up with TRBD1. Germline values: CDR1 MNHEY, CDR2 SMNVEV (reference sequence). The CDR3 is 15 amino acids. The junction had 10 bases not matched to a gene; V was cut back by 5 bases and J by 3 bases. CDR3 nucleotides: TGTGCCAGCAGTCCCAACAGGGGCCTAAACTACGAGCAGTACTTC. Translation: CASSPNRGLNYEQYF.

The CDR3: CASSRLIVPGQVRGVDSPLHF. CDR3 DNA: TGTGCCAGCAGTCGACTCATCGTCCCGGGACAGGTCCGAGGGGTAGATTCACCCCTCCACTTT. This chain uses TRBV27 with TRBJ1-6; 8 nucleotides match TRBD1. Trimming removed 5 bases from V and 8 bases from J; junction bases left unmatched: 26. The CDR3 runs 21 residues. Germline V gives CDR1 MNHEY, CDR2 SMNVEV (reference sequence).

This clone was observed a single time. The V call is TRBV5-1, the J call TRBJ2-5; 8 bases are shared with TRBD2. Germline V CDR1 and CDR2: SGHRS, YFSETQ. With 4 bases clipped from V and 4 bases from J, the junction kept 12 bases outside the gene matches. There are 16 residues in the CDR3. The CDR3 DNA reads TGCGCCAGCAGCCCCGGGGGGGCTAGTACGGGAGAGACCCAGTACTTC. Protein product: CASSPGGASTGETQYF.

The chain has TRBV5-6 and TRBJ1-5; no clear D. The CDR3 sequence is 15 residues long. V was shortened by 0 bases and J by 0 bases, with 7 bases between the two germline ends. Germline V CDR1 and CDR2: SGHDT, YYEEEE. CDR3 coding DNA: TGTGCCAGCAGCTTGGGATGGGGTAGCAATCAGCCCCAGCATTTT. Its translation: CASSLGWGSNQPQHF.

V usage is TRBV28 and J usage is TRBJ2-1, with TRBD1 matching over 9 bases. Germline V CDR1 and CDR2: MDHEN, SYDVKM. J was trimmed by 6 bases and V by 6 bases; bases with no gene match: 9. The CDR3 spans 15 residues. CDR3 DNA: TGTGCCAGCAGAATACAGGGGGCGAATAGCAATGAGCAGTTCTTC. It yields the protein CASRIQGANSNEQFF.

The CDR3 is CASSLGRLAGDTGELFF. The CDR3 region has the DNA TGTGCCAGCAGCTTAGGTCGGCTAGCGGGCGATACCGGGGAGCTGTTTTTT. This rearrangement joins TRBV7-8 to TRBJ2-2; 8 bases line up with TRBD2. The germline V gene has CDR1 SGHVS and CDR2 FQNEAQ. The ends lost 1 base at V and 5 bases at J; junction bases unmatched: 9. The CDR3 has 17 amino acids.

The CDR3 bases are TGCAGCGTTGAAGGGTTAGCGGGGGGGGCCTACGAGCAGTACTTC. Residues: CSVEGLAGGAYEQYF. The gene calls are TRBV29-1 and TRBJ2-7; 11 bases match TRBD2. This CDR3 has 15 amino acids. V lost 1 base to trimming and J lost 2 bases; unmatched junction nucleotides: 4. The germline CDR1 and CDR2 sequences are SQVTM and ANQGSEA.

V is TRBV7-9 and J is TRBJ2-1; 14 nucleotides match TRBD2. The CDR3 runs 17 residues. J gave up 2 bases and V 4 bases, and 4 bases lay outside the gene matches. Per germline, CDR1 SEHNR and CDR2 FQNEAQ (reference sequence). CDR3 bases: TGTGCCAGCAGCTCGAGGGGACTAGCGGGAGCCTACAATGAGCAGTTCTTC. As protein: CASSSRGLAGAYNEQFF.

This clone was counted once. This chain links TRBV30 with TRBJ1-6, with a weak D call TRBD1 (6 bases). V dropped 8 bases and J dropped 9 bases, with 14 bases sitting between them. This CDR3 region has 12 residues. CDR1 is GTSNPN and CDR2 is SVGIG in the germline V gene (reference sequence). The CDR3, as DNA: TGTGCCGTGGACAGATCGACTTCACCCCTCCACTTT. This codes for CAVDRSTSPLHF.

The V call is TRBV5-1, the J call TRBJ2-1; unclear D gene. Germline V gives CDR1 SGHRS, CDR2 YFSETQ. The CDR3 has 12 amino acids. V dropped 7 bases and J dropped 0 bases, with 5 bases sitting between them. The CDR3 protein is CASSGSYNEQFF. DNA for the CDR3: TGCGCCAGCTCTGGCTCCTACAATGAGCAGTTCTTC.

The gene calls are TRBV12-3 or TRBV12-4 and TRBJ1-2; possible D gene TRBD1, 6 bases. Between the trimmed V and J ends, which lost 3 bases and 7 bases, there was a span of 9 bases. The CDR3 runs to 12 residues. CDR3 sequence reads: CASSFGRGGYTF. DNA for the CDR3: TGTGCCAGCAGTTTCGGCAGGGGTGGCTACACCTTC.

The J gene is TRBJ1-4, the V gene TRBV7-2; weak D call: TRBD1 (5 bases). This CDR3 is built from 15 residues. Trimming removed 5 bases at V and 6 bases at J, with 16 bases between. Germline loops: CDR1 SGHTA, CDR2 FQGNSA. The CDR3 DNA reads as TGTGCCAGCAGCCCCGGGGGGGTGGGTGATGAAAAACTGTTTTTT. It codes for CASSPGGVGDEKLFF.

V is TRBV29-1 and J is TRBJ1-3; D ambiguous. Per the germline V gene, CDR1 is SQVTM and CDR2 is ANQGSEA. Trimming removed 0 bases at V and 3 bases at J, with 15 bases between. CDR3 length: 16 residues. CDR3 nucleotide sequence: TGCAGCGTTGAAGATTTTCACGGTAGAGGTGGAAACACCATATATTTT. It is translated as CSVEDFHGRGGNTIYF. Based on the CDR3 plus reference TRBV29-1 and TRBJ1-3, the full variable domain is SAVISQKPSRDICQRGTSLTIQCQVDSQVTMMFWYRQQPGQSLTLIATANQGSEATYESGFVIDKFPISRPNLTFSTLTVSNMSPEDSSIYLCSVEDFHGRGGNTIYFGEGSWLTVV.

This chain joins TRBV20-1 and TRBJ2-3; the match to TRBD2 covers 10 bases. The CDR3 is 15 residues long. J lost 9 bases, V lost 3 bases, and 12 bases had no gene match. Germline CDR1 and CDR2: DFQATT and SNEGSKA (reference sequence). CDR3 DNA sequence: TGCAGTGCTAGTAAGGGGAGCGGGGGGGCTCGCACGCAGTATTTT. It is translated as CSASKGSGGARTQYF.

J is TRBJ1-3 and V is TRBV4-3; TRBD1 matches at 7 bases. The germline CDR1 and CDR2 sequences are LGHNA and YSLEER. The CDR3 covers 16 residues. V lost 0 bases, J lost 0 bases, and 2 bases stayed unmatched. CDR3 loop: CASSQEDRFSGNTIYF. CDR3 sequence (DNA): TGCGCCAGCAGCCAAGAGGACAGGTTCTCTGGAAACACCATATATTTT.

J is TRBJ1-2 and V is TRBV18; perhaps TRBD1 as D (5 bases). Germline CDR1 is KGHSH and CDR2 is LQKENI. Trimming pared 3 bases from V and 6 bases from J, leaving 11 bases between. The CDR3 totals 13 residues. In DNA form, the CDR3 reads TGTGCCAGCTCACCTAGGTTAGGGGATGGCTACACCTTC. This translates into CASSPRLGDGYTF.

CDR3 amino acids: CASRGEVNNQPQHF. Written as DNA, the CDR3 is TGTGCCAGTAGAGGTGAGGTCAACAATCAGCCCCAGCATTTT. The chain is built from TRBV19 and TRBJ1-5; D ambiguous. The CDR3 consists of 14 residues. V lost 6 bases and J lost 3, with 12 bases in between. Germline lookup yields CDR1 LNHDA and CDR2 SQIVND (reference sequence).

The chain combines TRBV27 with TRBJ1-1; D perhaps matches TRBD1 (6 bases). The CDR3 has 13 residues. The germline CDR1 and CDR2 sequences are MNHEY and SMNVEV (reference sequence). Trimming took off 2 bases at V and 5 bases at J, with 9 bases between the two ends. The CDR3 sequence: CASSLGRGTEAFF. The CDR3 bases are TGTGCCAGCAGTTTAGGCAGGGGAACTGAAGCTTTCTTT.

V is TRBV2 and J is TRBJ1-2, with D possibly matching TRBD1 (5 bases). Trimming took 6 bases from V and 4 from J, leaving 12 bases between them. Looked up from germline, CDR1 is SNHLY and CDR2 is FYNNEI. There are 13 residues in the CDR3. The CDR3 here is CASRGEGGYGYTF. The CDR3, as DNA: TGTGCCAGCAGGGGGGAGGGAGGCTATGGCTACACCTTC.

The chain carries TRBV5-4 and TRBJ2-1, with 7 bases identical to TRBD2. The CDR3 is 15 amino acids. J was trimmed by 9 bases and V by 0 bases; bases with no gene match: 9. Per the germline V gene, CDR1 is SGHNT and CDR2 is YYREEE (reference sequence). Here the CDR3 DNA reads TGTGCCAGCAGCTTGGATACGGTACTAGCGAGTGAGCAGTTCTTC. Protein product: CASSLDTVLASEQFF.

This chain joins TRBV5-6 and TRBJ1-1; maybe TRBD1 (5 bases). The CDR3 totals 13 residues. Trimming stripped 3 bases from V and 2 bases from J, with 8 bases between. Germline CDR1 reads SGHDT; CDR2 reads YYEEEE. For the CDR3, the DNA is TGTGCCAGCAGCTCTGACAGCAACACTGAAGCTTTCTTT. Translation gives CASSSDSNTEAFF. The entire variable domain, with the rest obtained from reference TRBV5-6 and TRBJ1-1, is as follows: DAGVTQSPTHLIKTRGQQVTLRCSPKSGHDTVSWYQQALGQGPQFIFQYYEEEERQRGNFPDRFSGHQFPNYSSELNVNALLLGDSALYLCASSSDSNTEAFFGQGTRLTVV.